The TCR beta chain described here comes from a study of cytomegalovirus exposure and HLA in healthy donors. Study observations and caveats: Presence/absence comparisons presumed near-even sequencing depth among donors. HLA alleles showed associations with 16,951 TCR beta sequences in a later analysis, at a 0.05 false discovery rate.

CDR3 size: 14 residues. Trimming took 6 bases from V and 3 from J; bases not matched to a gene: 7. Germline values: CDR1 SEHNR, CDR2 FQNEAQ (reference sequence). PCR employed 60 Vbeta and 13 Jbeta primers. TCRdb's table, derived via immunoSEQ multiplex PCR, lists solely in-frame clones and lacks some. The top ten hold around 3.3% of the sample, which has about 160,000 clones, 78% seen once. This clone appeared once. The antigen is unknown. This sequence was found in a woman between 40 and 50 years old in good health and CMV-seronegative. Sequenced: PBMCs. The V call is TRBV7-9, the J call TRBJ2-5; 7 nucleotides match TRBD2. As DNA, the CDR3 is TGTGCCAGCAGGGAGGGACTATCCGAAGAGACCCAGTACTTC. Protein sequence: CASREGLSEETQYF.